One T cell receptor (beta chain) is described in this entry. The CDR3 covers 13 residues. V lost 5 bases, J lost 5 bases, and 13 bases lay in between. Germline CDR1 is MNHEY and CDR2 is SMNVEV (reference sequence). This record comes from a study of OX40 agonist ivuxolimab in advanced cancers. Libraries were prepared by immunoSEQ multiplex PCR; TCRdb keeps only in-frame clonotypes and omits some of them. Seen here are 50,000 to 70,000 clones, 87% observed once, and the top ten hold around 0.76%. The J gene is TRBJ2-7, the V gene TRBV27, with a weak D call TRBD1 (6 bases). The source was CD4+ or CD8+ T cells sorted from blood, collected in a trial of the OX40 agonist ivuxolimab. This TCR came from an adult with an advanced solid tumor such as melanoma, head and neck, liver or kidney cancer. CDR3 coding DNA: TGTGCCAGCAGTACTAGTGGGGACAACGAGCAGTACTTC. Translating it yields CASSTSGDNEQYF.